These 23 T cell receptor beta chains were all obtained from the same sample, sequenced in a study of shared clonotypes between healthy human individuals (dated by TCRdb to the early 2020s). Library method: the immunoSEQ multiplex PCR assay. In its TCRdb copy, this immuneACCESS table keeps in-frame sequences only and misses some clones. Where compared with another copy, unresolved V genes explain less than half of these, and the others have no known cause. In all, the sample holds 1 million to 1.2 million clones, and 77% of those were seen once. Approximately 0.9% of the sample comes from the top ten. Sequenced material: memory CD4+ T cells from PBMCs. Read against the paper, the sample's cell subset or site label means: CD45RA-negative fraction. The receptor set was obtained from a man in his late teens or twenties in good health. Some clones in this sample may be carry-over from other donors' samples.

The rearrangement links TRBV27 to TRBJ1-2, with 12 bases identical to TRBD1. The CDR3 is made up of 15 amino acids. With 6 bases clipped from V and 7 bases from J, the junction kept 9 bases outside the gene matches. Germline V lookup: CDR1 MNHEY, CDR2 SMNVEV (reference sequence). The CDR3, as DNA: TGTGCCAGCAGCCCCATGGGGACAGGGGGCATTGGCTACACCTTC. As protein: CASSPMGTGGIGYTF.

This clone was seen only a few times. The J gene is TRBJ1-2, the V gene TRBV11-2; unclear D gene. Germline loops: CDR1 SGHAT, CDR2 FQNNGV. This CDR3 region has 15 residues. V was pared by 4 bases and J by 5 bases, with 17 bases between. The CDR3 here is CASSSPGPGWYGYTF. The CDR3 coding sequence is TGTGCCAGCAGCTCCCCCGGACCAGGATGGTATGGCTACACCTTC.

The chain links TRBV2 to TRBJ2-7, with D tentatively TRBD2 (5 bases). The CDR3 runs to 14 residues. Germline CDR1 and CDR2: SNHLY and FYNNEI. Trimming cost V 4 bases and J 4 bases, with 14 bases left between them. CDR3 coding DNA: TGTGCCAGCAGTGGTGGGCTCCGAGGGTACGAGCAGTACTTC. Residues: CASSGGLRGYEQYF.

Concerning this clone: Other DNA sequences in the sample encode the same CDR3. This chain connects TRBV18 to TRBJ2-5, with 9 bases aligning to TRBD1. This CDR3 contains 14 residues. The germline CDR1 and CDR2 sequences are KGHSH and LQKENI. Losses at the gene ends were 2 bases for V and 5 bases for J; bases not matched to a gene: 3. CDR3 loop: CASSPTGGRETQYF. The CDR3 coding sequence is TGTGCCAGCTCACCAACAGGGGGCAGGGAGACCCAGTACTTC.

The genes are TRBV10-3 and TRBJ1-2; 9 bases match TRBD1. The CDR3 totals 14 residues. V gave up 5 bases and J gave up 8 bases; unmatched junction bases: 9. The V gene's germline CDR1 is ENHRY and CDR2 SYGVKD. DNA for the CDR3: TGTGCCATCAGTCACCGGGACAGGGTGGCGGGCTACACCTTC. Protein product: CAISHRDRVAGYTF.

This chain connects TRBV30 to TRBJ2-7; 7 bases are a match to TRBD2. CDR3 length: 16 residues. Germline CDR1 and CDR2: GTSNPN and SVGIG (reference sequence). The J segment lost 6 bases and the V segment lost 3 bases, leaving 17 bases of the junction unmatched. In DNA, the CDR3 is TGTGCCTGGAGGGGCCCCCGGTGGGAGGGGATGGGCGAGCAGTACTTC. Its translation: CAWRGPRWEGMGEQYF.

The chain links TRBV7-2 to TRBJ2-3; D may be TRBD2 (6 bases). The CDR3 length is 16 residues. CDR1 SGHTA and CDR2 FQGNSA come from the germline V gene. V lost 5 bases and J lost 2, with 17 bases in between. CDR3 residues: CASSDKLALPTDTQYF. The CDR3 bases are TGTGCCAGCAGCGACAAACTAGCTTTACCCACAGATACGCAGTATTTT.

This clone occurred once. Other DNA variants within this sample encode the same CDR3. CDR3 nucleotides: TGTGCCAGCAGCCAAAACAGGGGAGGAGAGACCCAGTACTTC. Residues: CASSQNRGGETQYF. This chain links TRBV14 with TRBJ2-5, with D perhaps TRBD1 (7 bases). Germline loops: CDR1 SGHDN, CDR2 FVKESK. This CDR3 is built from 14 residues. Deletions cut 2 bases from V and 4 bases from J, with 11 bases between.

The rearrangement uses TRBV28 and TRBJ1-3; D ambiguous. The CDR3 contains 14 residues. The ends were cut back, 4 bases at V and 4 bases at J, with 11 bases in the middle. Germline V gives CDR1 MDHEN, CDR2 SYDVKM. CDR3 sequence reads: CASSSHGVGNTIYF. The CDR3 DNA sequence: TGTGCCAGCAGTTCCCACGGGGTGGGAAACACCATATATTTT.

This clone showed up just once. The chain uses TRBV30 and TRBJ2-7, with TRBD2 matching 10 bases. V was pared by 3 bases and J by 0 bases, with 11 bases of the junction left unmatched. The CDR3 covers 17 residues. Germline CDR1 GTSNPN, CDR2 SVGIG (reference sequence). CDR3 DNA sequence: TGTGCCTGGAGCAAAGGGCTAGCGGGAGCGAGCTCCTACGAGCAGTACTTC. The encoded protein is CAWSKGLAGASSYEQYF.

In its sample, this clone was seen once. This may be a read error, as it is one base from a much larger clone. This chain joins TRBV6-1 and TRBJ1-1; no definite D call. From germline, CDR1 is MNHNS and CDR2 SASEGT. This CDR3 has 16 amino acids. The CDR3: CASSVRNSRMNAEAFF. Written as DNA, the CDR3 is TGTGCCAGCAGTGTAAGGAACAGCCGGATGAACGCTGAAGCTTTCTTT.

The chain has TRBV30 and TRBJ1-5; D is ambiguous. CDR1 and CDR2 from the germline V gene are GTSNPN and SVGIG (reference sequence). The CDR3 contains 13 residues. V was clipped by 1 base and J by 5 bases, with 9 bases between them. In DNA, the CDR3 is TGTGCCTGGAGTGAGATGCGGGATCAGCCCCAGCATTTT. Translated, it gives CAWSEMRDQPQHF.

V and J are TRBV28 and TRBJ2-4; tentative D call: TRBD1 (6 bases). Trimming stripped 4 bases from V and 6 bases from J, with 13 bases between. Per the germline V gene, CDR1 is MDHEN and CDR2 is SYDVKM. This CDR3 contains 14 residues. The CDR3 DNA reads as TGTGCCAGCAGTTCCGGGACAATGCGAAACATTCAGTACTTC. It translates to CASSSGTMRNIQYF.

Comments on this clone: Other DNA sequences in this sample translate to the same CDR3. The rearrangement joins TRBV5-4 to TRBJ2-2; tentative D call: TRBD1 (5 bases). The CDR3 spans 14 residues. Trimming cost V 4 bases and J 1 base, with 8 bases left between them. From germline, CDR1 is SGHNT and CDR2 YYREEE (reference sequence). The CDR3 nucleotides are TGTGCCAGCAGCCTCGGACAGAACACCGGGGAGCTGTTTTTT. Translation: CASSLGQNTGELFF.

The V gene is TRBV4-1, the J gene TRBJ1-1, with a tentative D call TRBD1 (5 bases). This CDR3 is 16 amino acids long. Germline assignment: CDR1 MGHRA and CDR2 YSYEKL. The V and J ends lost 0 bases and 2 bases respectively, with 13 bases between them. This CDR3 is CASSQDTGFLNTEAFF. The CDR3 region has the DNA TGCGCCAGCAGCCAAGATACAGGCTTTTTAAACACTGAAGCTTTCTTT.

CDR3 amino acids: CASSYPGQGPEQYF. As DNA, the CDR3 is TGTGCCAGCAGTTACCCGGGACAGGGTCCCGAGCAGTACTTC. V is TRBV6-6 and J is TRBJ2-7; 9 bases match TRBD1. Trimming removed 2 bases from V and 6 bases from J; junction bases left unmatched: 5. CDR3 length: 14 residues. Looked up from germline, CDR1 is MNHNY and CDR2 is SVGAGI (reference sequence).

The chain couples TRBV2 to TRBJ2-4, with D unresolved. V dropped 5 bases and J dropped 7 bases, with 9 bases sitting between them. The CDR3 spans 12 residues. From germline, CDR1 is SNHLY and CDR2 FYNNEI. In DNA, the CDR3 is TGTGCCAGCAGTTATAACGATAACATTCAGTACTTC. It yields the protein CASSYNDNIQYF.

DNA for the CDR3: TGTGCCACCAGCAGAGATGGGGTCGGAAGGACTGAAGCTTTCTTT. This translates into CATSRDGVGRTEAFF. The chain is built from TRBV15 and TRBJ1-1; D not certain. CDR3 length: 15 amino acids. V was pared by 0 bases and J by 5 bases, with 13 bases between. Germline CDR1 reads LNHNV; CDR2 reads YYDKDF (reference sequence). The variable domain in full, completed from reference TRBV15 and TRBJ1-1, reads DAMVIQNPRYQVTQFGKPVTLSCSQTLNHNVMYWYQQKSSQAPKLLFHYYDKDFNNEADTPDNFQSRRPNTSFCFLDIRSPGLGDTAMYLCATSRDGVGRTEAFFGQGTRLTVV.

This clone was counted a few times. Other DNA sequences in this specimen translate into the identical CDR3. The rearrangement uses TRBV30 and TRBJ1-1, with D possibly matching TRBD1 (6 bases). The V and J ends lost 0 bases and 5 bases respectively, with 10 bases between them. Germline loops: CDR1 GTSNPN, CDR2 SVGIG (reference sequence). The CDR3 totals 13 residues. CDR3 protein: CAWSVTGRTEAFF. The DNA of the CDR3 is TGTGCCTGGAGTGTAACAGGGCGGACTGAAGCTTTCTTT.

The chain carries TRBV2 and TRBJ2-6, with TRBD1 identical over 9 bases. This CDR3 comprises 17 residues. V lost 6 bases, J lost 3 bases, and 9 bases stayed unmatched. The germline gives CDR1 SNHLY, CDR2 FYNNEI. CDR3 sequence: CASRDGTGILGANVLTF. In DNA, the CDR3 is TGTGCCAGCAGAGACGGGACAGGGATCCTTGGGGCCAACGTCCTGACTTTC.

This chain uses TRBV7-8 with TRBJ2-7, with 10 positions matching TRBD1. J was trimmed by 2 bases and V by 2 bases; bases with no gene match: 3. CDR3 length equals 15 residues. Per germline, CDR1 SGHVS and CDR2 FQNEAQ. The CDR3 bases are TGTGCCAGCAGCTTAATTGGACAGGGGGCCTACGAGCAGTACTTC. Amino acid sequence: CASSLIGQGAYEQYF.

This chain uses TRBV18 with TRBJ2-1; TRBD2 matches 10 bases. From germline, CDR1 is KGHSH and CDR2 LQKENI. The V gene end was trimmed by 4 bases and the J gene end by 2 bases; junction bases not matched to a gene: 14. The CDR3 consists of 19 residues. In DNA form, the CDR3 reads TGTGCCAGCTCACGCCCTCCTAGCGGGAGAAGACAGCCCTACAATGAGCAGTTCTTC. Protein sequence: CASSRPPSGRRQPYNEQFF.

The chain recombines TRBV7-2 with TRBJ2-5; D perhaps matches TRBD1 (6 bases). V was cut by 6 bases and J by 3 bases, with 14 bases left in between. In germline, CDR1 is SGHTA, CDR2 FQGNSA. The CDR3 is 14 amino acids. CDR3 sequence (DNA): TGTGCCAGCAGTTCTACTAGGGACAAAGAGACCCAGTACTTC. This codes for CASSSTRDKETQYF.